The 27 T cell receptor beta chains reported below all come from one sample, sequenced in a study of shared clonotypes between healthy human individuals. Data came from immunoSEQ multiplex PCR; TCRdb stores just in-frame clones and leaves some out. This table holds 2 million to 3 million clones, 93% found once. The source material was naive CD4+ T cells from PBMCs. The sample's subset: CD45RA+ positively selected. The receptor set was obtained from a man younger than 35 in good health. Some clones in this sample may be carry-over from other donors' samples.

This chain links TRBV19 with TRBJ2-3, with D uncertain. The CDR3 loop spans 15 amino acids. Trimming pared 3 bases from V and 1 base from J, leaving 11 bases between. Germline lookup yields CDR1 LNHDA and CDR2 SQIVND (reference sequence). The CDR3 bases are TGTGCCAGTAGTATTTGGACCGATGGCACAGATACGCAGTATTTT. Its translation is CASSIWTDGTDTQYF.

CDR3 sequence reads: CASSLPGTGSSEQYF. The DNA of the CDR3 is TGTGCCAGCAGCTTACCCGGGACAGGGAGTTCCGAGCAGTACTTC. The V gene is TRBV5-4, the J gene TRBJ2-7; 9 positions agree with TRBD1. The CDR3 consists of 15 residues. The V gene end was trimmed by 2 bases and the J gene end by 6 bases; junction bases not matched to a gene: 9. Germline assignment: CDR1 SGHNT and CDR2 YYREEE (reference sequence).

This chain's CDR3 is CSGGKIQETQYF. In nucleotides, the CDR3 is TGCAGCGGTGGGAAAATACAAGAGACCCAGTACTTC. The chain carries TRBV29-1 and TRBJ2-5, with D uncertain. The CDR3 spans 12 residues. Germline V gene lookup returns CDR1 SQVTM and CDR2 ANQGSEA. With 7 bases removed from V and 2 bases from J, the gap between germline ends came to 11 bases.

This clone came up once. The genes are TRBV11-2 and TRBJ2-5, with D possibly matching TRBD2 (6 bases). The CDR3 sequence is 18 residues long. The ends were cut back, 0 bases at V and 5 bases at J, with 22 bases in the middle. The germline CDR1 and CDR2 sequences are SGHAT and FQNNGV. The CDR3 loop is CASSLDPGVGWSAETQYF. The CDR3 nucleotides are TGTGCCAGCAGCTTAGATCCGGGGGTAGGGTGGAGTGCGGAGACCCAGTACTTC. Full variable domain (outside the CDR3, taken from reference TRBV11-2 and TRBJ2-5): EAGVAQSPRYKIIEKRQSVAFWCNPISGHATLYWYQQILGQGPKLLIQFQNNGVVDDSQLPKDRFSAERLKGVDSTLKIQPAKLEDSAVYLCASSLDPGVGWSAETQYFGPGTRLLVL.

This sequence joins TRBV10-3 and TRBJ2-1; TRBD2 matches 8 bases. Trimming took 3 bases from V and 6 from J; bases not matched to a gene: 7. The CDR3 runs 15 residues. Germline V gives CDR1 ENHRY, CDR2 SYGVKD. CDR3 coding DNA: TGTGCCATCAGTGACTCCGGGACTAGGATCAATGAGCAGTTCTTC. Amino acids: CAISDSGTRINEQFF.

CDR3 loop: CASRLPSSTEAFF. As DNA, the CDR3 is TGTGCCAGCAGGTTGCCCTCCTCCACTGAAGCTTTCTTT. The V and J genes are TRBV28 and TRBJ1-1; D call uncertain. Trimming removed 6 bases at V and 4 bases at J, with 12 bases between. CDR1 is MDHEN, CDR2 SYDVKM, per germline. The CDR3 extends over 13 amino acids.

J is TRBJ2-5 and V is TRBV11-1; either TRBD1 or TRBD2 may supply D (7 bases each). V lost 5 bases to trimming and J lost 8 bases, with 21 bases between them. Germline V gene lookup returns CDR1 SGHAT and CDR2 FQDESV (reference sequence). The CDR3 spans 15 residues. In nucleotides, the CDR3 is TGTGCCAGCAGCCCAGCAGGGACAGCGGGGCGAACCCAGTACTTC. As protein: CASSPAGTAGRTQYF.

CDR3 coding DNA: TGTGCCAGCAGCCTGAGGAGCGCCTACGAGCAGTACTTC. Its translation is CASSLRSAYEQYF. The chain has TRBV11-3 and TRBJ2-5; D not resolved. The assigned J gene may be wrong: the sequence end matches TRBJ2-7 better. The germline V gene has CDR1 SGHNT and CDR2 YENEEA. This CDR3 spans 13 amino acids.

The chain is built from TRBV28 and TRBJ1-1, with D perhaps TRBD1 (5 bases). The V gene lost 6 bases and the J gene lost 11 bases, with 22 bases spanning the gap. There are 14 residues in the CDR3. Germline CDR1 and CDR2: MDHEN and SYDVKM. DNA for the CDR3: TGTGCCAGCAGCTCCGGGACGGATCGGGTACGGGCTTTCTTT. It encodes CASSSGTDRVRAFF.

The chain uses TRBV6-5 and TRBJ2-7, with D possibly TRBD1 on 6 matching bases. CDR3 length: 14 residues. V was pared by 4 bases and J by 2 bases, with 12 bases between. CDR1 and CDR2 from the germline V gene are MNHEY and SVGAGI. The CDR3 nucleotides are TGTGCCAGCAGTTCGGGACAAGATCCCTACGAGCAGTACTTC. This gives the protein CASSSGQDPYEQYF.

This clone was recorded a few times. The DNA for the CDR3 is TGCGCCAGCAGCATCCCTTCCCTAGGGACTGAAGCTTTCTTT. This translates into CASSIPSLGTEAFF. The rearrangement uses TRBV5-1 and TRBJ1-1; D is undetermined. The CDR3 spans 14 residues. The germline gives CDR1 SGHRS, CDR2 YFSETQ. Trimming stripped 4 bases from V and 5 bases from J, with 15 bases between.

J is TRBJ1-1 and V is TRBV5-1; D ambiguous. This CDR3 has 14 amino acids. CDR1 is SGHRS, CDR2 YFSETQ, per germline. Trimming cost V 1 base and J 4 bases, with 11 bases left between them. The CDR3 region has the DNA TGCGCCAGCAGCTTGTCACAGAGGAGCACTGAAGCTTTCTTT. Translated: CASSLSQRSTEAFF.

This clone was observed once. This chain connects TRBV21-1 to TRBJ2-5; the table's D call, TRBD2, was not checked against the DNA. TRBV21-1 is a listed pseudogene. This CDR3 has 21 amino acids. CDR3 sequence: CASSNARWKLAGWGYQETQYF. Here the CDR3 DNA reads TGTGCCAGCAGCAACGCGAGGTGGAAACTAGCGGGGTGGGGCTACCAAGAGACCCAGTACTTC.

This clone came up once. The chain links TRBV12-5 to TRBJ1-1; D is possibly TRBD1 (6 bases). V shed 3 bases and J shed 6 bases, with 11 bases lying between them. The germline CDR1 and CDR2 sequences are LGHNT and FRNRAP. CDR3 size: 13 residues. CDR3 sequence (DNA): TGTGCTAGTGGTTTCGGGGGGCGCCCTGAAGCTTTCTTT. It translates to CASGFGGRPEAFF.

The chain combines TRBV6-5 with TRBJ1-1; 7 bases agree with TRBD1. V shed 6 bases, J shed 4 bases, and the junction held 8 bases outside the gene matches. CDR3 size: 14 residues. The germline V gene encodes CDR1 MNHEY and CDR2 SVGAGI. In DNA, the CDR3 is TGTGCCAGCAGGAACGACAGGGTAGGCACTGAAGCTTTCTTT. It codes for CASRNDRVGTEAFF.

V gene TRBV2 combines with J gene TRBJ1-1; the D gene is possibly TRBD1 (5 bases). The germline V gene has CDR1 SNHLY and CDR2 FYNNEI. There are 14 residues in the CDR3. Trimming stripped 6 bases from V and 3 bases from J, with 14 bases between. The CDR3, as DNA: TGTGCCAGCAGCGTCCTGGTGGGGGACACTGAAGCTTTCTTT. This codes for CASSVLVGDTEAFF.

V gene TRBV5-4 combines with J gene TRBJ1-1; the D gene is possibly TRBD1 (6 bases). Per the germline V gene, CDR1 is SGHNT and CDR2 is YYREEE (reference sequence). V dropped 0 bases and J dropped 6 bases, with 18 bases sitting between them. This CDR3 has 16 residues. The CDR3 loop is CASSLGPGGASSEAFF. The CDR3 DNA reads TGTGCCAGCAGCTTGGGTCCCGGGGGGGCTTCGTCTGAAGCTTTCTTT.

This clone came up a few times. The chain employs TRBV7-3 and TRBJ1-2, with a tentative D call TRBD1 (6 bases). CDR1 is SGHTA and CDR2 is FQGTGA in the germline V gene. V lost 4 bases and J lost 7, with 10 bases in between. This CDR3 contains 12 residues. CDR3 DNA sequence: TGTGCCAGCAGCTCCGGACAGTCTGGCTACACCTTC. This gives the protein CASSSGQSGYTF.

V and J are TRBV28 and TRBJ2-1, with a tentative D call TRBD2 (7 bases). CDR3 length equals 16 residues. The germline V gene has CDR1 MDHEN and CDR2 SYDVKM. Trimming shortened V by 5 bases and J by 4 bases, and 18 bases separated the two germline ends. This CDR3 reads CASSRAQGGGYNEQFF. The DNA for the CDR3 is TGTGCCAGCAGTCGCGCCCAGGGAGGGGGATACAATGAGCAGTTCTTC.

As regards this clone: At one end, the junction sequence differs from germline, possibly due to a read error. This chain links TRBV20-1 with TRBJ1-2, with D maybe TRBD1 (5 bases). The CDR3 is 9 amino acids. The germline V gene has CDR1 DFQATT and CDR2 SNEGSKA (reference sequence). CDR3 DNA sequence: TGTCGGGGGAACTATGGCTACACCTTC. Its translation: CRGNYGYTF.

This clone was seen only once. This chain links TRBV6-1 with TRBJ2-3; 11 bases line up with TRBD2. This CDR3 region has 15 residues. Germline lookup yields CDR1 MNHNS and CDR2 SASEGT. V lost 6 bases and J lost 3; bases outside the gene matches: 5. The CDR3 DNA follows: TGTGCCAGCAGCCATAGCGGGAGGGGAACAGATACGCAGTATTTT. This gives the protein CASSHSGRGTDTQYF.

The J gene is TRBJ2-1, the V gene TRBV29-1; 7 bases are a match to TRBD2. The CDR3 contains 12 residues. Trimming cost V 8 bases and J 2 bases; bases outside gene matches: 3. Looked up from germline, CDR1 is SQVTM and CDR2 is ANQGSEA. This CDR3 is CSYSGAYNEQFF. The CDR3 DNA reads TGCAGCTACAGCGGGGCCTACAATGAGCAGTTCTTC.

The genes are TRBV5-6 and TRBJ2-7; D is unresolved. Germline V lookup: CDR1 SGHDT, CDR2 YYEEEE. The CDR3 loop spans 11 amino acids. V gave up 4 bases and J gave up 3 bases, with 5 bases separating them. This CDR3 is CASSARYEQYF. As DNA, the CDR3 is TGTGCCAGCAGCGCCCGCTACGAGCAGTACTTC.

This clone was seen once. The chain has TRBV10-2 and TRBJ1-1, with 9 nucleotides matching TRBD1. J was trimmed by 1 base and V by 6 bases; bases with no gene match: 9. CDR1 is WSHSY and CDR2 is SAAADI in the germline V gene. The CDR3 has 16 amino acids. The CDR3 protein is CASRKPEQGANTEAFF. The CDR3 coding sequence is TGCGCCAGCAGGAAACCCGAACAGGGGGCGAACACTGAAGCTTTCTTT.

The CDR3 DNA sequence: TGTGCCAGCAGCTTAAGTAGGTGGCGGGAGGGCTACGAGCAGTACTTC. It is translated as CASSLSRWREGYEQYF. The rearrangement joins TRBV7-2 to TRBJ2-7; 9 bases match TRBD2. V gave up 2 bases and J gave up 3 bases; unmatched junction bases: 8. CDR1 and CDR2 (germline): SGHTA, FQGNSA. This CDR3 is 16 amino acids long.

The chain couples TRBV19 to TRBJ1-3; no definite D call. V was cut by 5 bases and J by 7 bases, with 18 bases left in between. The CDR3 sequence is 15 residues long. Germline-derived CDR1 and CDR2 are LNHDA and SQIVND (reference sequence). CDR3 loop: CASSPYGRSLNTIYF. DNA for the CDR3: TGTGCCAGTAGTCCGTATGGACGGTCCCTCAACACCATATATTTT.

The genes are TRBV7-8 and TRBJ2-1; TRBD1 agrees at 10 bases. The junction had 10 bases not matched to a gene; V was cut back by 5 bases and J by 9 bases. CDR1 and CDR2 from the germline V gene are SGHVS and FQNEAQ. The length of the CDR3 is 15 residues. For the CDR3, the DNA is TGTGCCAGCAGCCACCGGGACAGGGGATCTTCTGAGCAGTTCTTC. It is translated as CASSHRDRGSSEQFF.